These 30 T cell receptor beta chains were all obtained from the same sample, sequenced in a study of cytomegalovirus exposure and HLA in healthy donors. Both 60 Vbeta primers and 13 Jbeta primers went into the PCR. The repertoire was sequenced with immunoSEQ multiplex PCR; TCRdb's copy has only in-frame clones and lacks some. The repertoire consists of 200,000 to 300,000 clones, with about 86% occurring once and the leading ten covering about 7.3%. Input material: PBMCs. The receptors derive from a woman aged 60-70 years in good health and CMV-seropositive.

The rearrangement links TRBV7-2 to TRBJ1-1, with 9 bases aligning to TRBD1. The CDR3 contains 14 residues. Trimming cost V 5 bases and J 5 bases; bases outside gene matches: 6. CDR1 and CDR2 from the germline V gene are SGHTA and FQGNSA. The CDR3 here is CASSLDRGRTEAFF. The CDR3 nucleotides read TGTGCCAGCAGCCTCGACAGGGGGAGGACTGAAGCTTTCTTT.

This chain links TRBV18 with TRBJ2-1, with D perhaps TRBD2 (6 bases). This CDR3 has 15 residues. Germline V gene lookup returns CDR1 KGHSH and CDR2 LQKENI. Trimming removed 6 bases from V and 2 bases from J, with 14 bases in between. CDR3 in amino acids: CASSRTEGTYNEQFF. CDR3 DNA: TGTGCCAGCTCCCGGACGGAGGGCACCTACAATGAGCAGTTCTTC. The full variable domain, rest sourced from reference TRBV18 and TRBJ2-1, is NAGVMQNPRHLVRRRGQEARLRCSPMKGHSHVYWYRQLPEEGLKFMVYLQKENIIDESGMPKERFSAEFPKEGPSILRIQQVVRGDSAAYFCASSRTEGTYNEQFFGPGTRLTVL.

This clone was observed a few times. The gene calls are TRBV6-1 and TRBJ2-2, with D perhaps TRBD2 (6 bases). Between the trimmed V and J ends, which lost 2 bases and 3 bases, there was a span of 16 bases. Germline V gives CDR1 MNHNS, CDR2 SASEGT. The CDR3 loop spans 17 amino acids. CDR3 sequence (DNA): TGTGCCAGCAGTGAACTTAAGGATAGCGGATACACCGGGGAGCTGTTTTTT. Translated: CASSELKDSGYTGELFF.

The gene calls are TRBV7-2 and TRBJ2-7, with TRBD2 identical over 14 bases. The germline CDR1 and CDR2 sequences are SGHTA and FQGNSA. V lost 0 bases, J lost 4 bases, and 11 bases stayed unmatched. The CDR3 loop spans 19 amino acids. CDR3 protein: CASSLASGTSGRRGYEQYF. The CDR3 DNA is TGTGCCAGCAGCTTAGCCTCTGGGACTAGCGGGAGACGGGGGTACGAGCAGTACTTC.

This clone showed up just a few times. The chain links TRBV5-1 to TRBJ1-1; TRBD1 agrees at 11 bases. The CDR3 consists of 16 residues. CDR1 and CDR2 (germline): SGHRS, YFSETQ. J gave up 4 bases and V 0 bases, and 5 bases lay outside the gene matches. For the CDR3, the DNA is TGCGCCAGCAGCTTGGATTGGGGACAGGGGGGCACTGAAGCTTTCTTT. It specifies CASSLDWGQGGTEAFF. Full variable domain (remainder filled in from reference TRBV5-1 and TRBJ1-1): KAGVTQTPRYLIKTRGQQVTLSCSPISGHRSVSWYQQTPGQGLQFLFEYFSETQRNKGNFPGRFSGRQFSNSRSEMNVSTLELGDSALYLCASSLDWGQGGTEAFFGQGTRLTVV.

The CDR3 bases are TGTGCCATCAGTGAGGGTGGACTAGCGGGGGCAGAGCAGTACTTC. It yields the protein CAISEGGLAGAEQYF. The V gene is TRBV10-3, the J gene TRBJ2-7; TRBD2 matches at 13 bases. The CDR3 runs to 15 residues. Germline CDR1 reads ENHRY; CDR2 reads SYGVKD. V lost 2 bases to trimming and J lost 7 bases; unmatched junction nucleotides: 5.

The J gene is TRBJ1-5, the V gene TRBV12-2; the table names TRBD1, a call not compared with the DNA. TRBV12-2 is shown as a pseudogene. This CDR3 has 19 residues. CDR3 protein: CASRLGGGGGVYSNQPQHF. In nucleotides, the CDR3 is TGTGCAAGTCGCTTAGGAGGGGGCGGAGGGGTCTATAGCAATCAGCCCCAGCATTTT.

The chain couples TRBV5-8 to TRBJ2-5, with TRBD1 matching 10 bases. The DNA end is a closer match to TRBJ2-7, so the J assignment may be wrong. This CDR3 is 13 amino acids long. Germline CDR1 is SGHTS and CDR2 is YDEGEE. As DNA, the CDR3 is TGTGCCAGCAGCTTTGGACAGGGGGTCGAGCAGTACTTC. The encoded protein is CASSFGQGVEQYF.

The chain couples TRBV2 to TRBJ2-6, with a possible D match to TRBD1 (5 bases). The length of the CDR3 is 14 residues. CDR1 is SNHLY and CDR2 is FYNNEI in the germline V gene. V was clipped by 4 bases and J by 4 bases, with 8 bases between them. The CDR3 coding sequence is TGTGCCAGCAGTGTAGGGGCGGGGGCCAACGTCCTGACTTTC. Amino acid sequence: CASSVGAGANVLTF.

The chain uses TRBV18 and TRBJ1-1; D not resolved. V was pared by 2 bases and J by 1 base, with 8 bases between. Per germline, CDR1 KGHSH and CDR2 LQKENI. This CDR3 is built from 14 residues. This CDR3 is CASSPGRTNTEAFF. The CDR3, as DNA: TGTGCCAGCTCACCAGGCAGAACGAACACTGAAGCTTTCTTT.

The genes are TRBV6-6 and TRBJ2-3, with 7 bases matching TRBD2. J gave up 3 bases and V 7 bases, and 10 bases lay outside the gene matches. This CDR3 contains 15 residues. Germline CDR1 MNHNY, CDR2 SVGAGI (reference sequence). CDR3 nucleotide sequence: TGTGCCAGCACCACACCTAGCGGAGGAACAGATACGCAGTATTTT. Protein sequence: CASTTPSGGTDTQYF.

J is TRBJ2-3 and V is TRBV2; no clear D. Germline-derived CDR1 and CDR2 are SNHLY and FYNNEI. This CDR3 has 15 amino acids. The germline V and J ends were trimmed by 6 bases and 2 bases, with 15 bases remaining between them. Written as DNA, the CDR3 is TGTGCCAGCAGGCCCGCAGGTCAGTCCACAGATACGCAGTATTTT. Translated: CASRPAGQSTDTQYF.

The rearrangement links TRBV7-9 to TRBJ1-2; 8 bases are shared with TRBD1. The CDR3 runs to 19 residues. V shed 4 bases, J shed 5 bases, and the junction held 21 bases outside the gene matches. CDR1 is SEHNR, CDR2 FQNEAQ, per germline (reference sequence). The CDR3 sequence: CASSSTWIGGTGNFYGYTF. CDR3 nucleotides: TGTGCCAGCAGCTCGACATGGATAGGGGGGACAGGAAATTTTTATGGCTACACCTTC. The full variable domain, with the rest looked up from reference TRBV7-9 and TRBJ1-2, is DTGVSQNPRHKITKRGQNVTFRCDPISEHNRLYWYRQTLGQGPEFLTYFQNEAQLEKSRLLSDRFSAERPKGSFSTLEIQRTEQGDSAMYLCASSSTWIGGTGNFYGYTFGSGTRLTVV.

The rearrangement uses TRBV4-1 and TRBJ2-2; the match to TRBD2 covers 12 bases. Per the germline V gene, CDR1 is MGHRA and CDR2 is YSYEKL. V was clipped by 4 bases and J by 6 bases; unmatched bases: 6. CDR3 length equals 16 residues. DNA of the CDR3: TGCGCCAGCAGCCCCCTAGCGGGAGGGCCTTCCGGGGAGCTGTTTTTT. Residues: CASSPLAGGPSGELFF.

The chain employs TRBV15 and TRBJ1-2; perhaps TRBD1 as D (5 bases). Germline CDR1 reads LNHNV; CDR2 reads YYDKDF (reference sequence). Trimming stripped 5 bases from V and 6 bases from J, with 13 bases between. The CDR3 is 13 residues long. This CDR3 reads CATSSLGGNGYTF. The CDR3 nucleotides are TGTGCCACCAGCTCCCTGGGGGGAAATGGCTACACCTTC.

The rearrangement uses TRBV5-1 and TRBJ2-2; 7 bases match TRBD2. Per germline, CDR1 SGHRS and CDR2 YFSETQ. The CDR3 is made up of 16 amino acids. V dropped 4 bases and J dropped 2; count of bases not matched to a gene: 8. This CDR3 reads CASSTGLAANTGELFF. The CDR3 DNA reads as TGCGCCAGCAGCACTGGGCTAGCGGCAAACACCGGGGAGCTGTTTTTT.

The V gene is TRBV21-1, the J gene TRBJ1-5; the D call in the table, TRBD1, was not verified against the DNA. TRBV21-1 is a documented pseudogene. The CDR3 covers 14 residues. CDR3: CASSKLQGSQPQHF. The CDR3 DNA reads TGTGCCAGCAGCAAACTCCAGGGCAGCCAGCCCCAGCATTTT.

The V gene is TRBV6-5, the J gene TRBJ2-5, with D tentatively TRBD2 (6 bases). The J call may be incorrect, as the DNA end agrees better with TRBJ2-7. Germline assignment: CDR1 MNHEY and CDR2 SVGAGI. The CDR3 sequence is 14 residues long. Here the CDR3 DNA reads TGTGCCAGCAGTTACTTTGGGGGGAGCTACGAGCAGTACTTC. Translation: CASSYFGGSYEQYF.

This chain uses TRBV6-5 with TRBJ1-2; D might be TRBD1 (5 bases). Per germline, CDR1 MNHEY and CDR2 SVGAGI. The CDR3 is 13 residues long. The V end was cut by 2 bases, the J end by 9 bases, with 13 bases between. The CDR3 DNA is TGTGCCAGCAGTTACGGCCAGGGAGGGAGCTACACCTTC. This gives the protein CASSYGQGGSYTF.

The chain is built from TRBV27 and TRBJ1-2; 7 bases align to TRBD1. There are 15 residues in the CDR3. V gave up 5 bases and J gave up 1 base; unmatched junction bases: 7. CDR1 and CDR2 from the germline V gene are MNHEY and SMNVEV (reference sequence). The CDR3 nucleotides are TGTGCCAGCAGTAGCACAGGGGTGGGTAACTATGGCTACACCTTC. Translation: CASSSTGVGNYGYTF.

The rearrangement links TRBV7-2 to TRBJ2-7; D unresolved. V was cut by 5 bases and J by 0 bases, with 14 bases left in between. There are 15 residues in the CDR3. Germline CDR1 is SGHTA and CDR2 is FQGNSA. The CDR3 region is CASSPDFRSSYEQYF. The CDR3 region has the DNA TGTGCCAGCAGCCCAGACTTTAGGAGCTCCTACGAGCAGTACTTC.

Comment on this clone: Germline and junction disagree at one end, which may indicate a read error. The genes are TRBV7-9 and TRBJ2-5, with 11 bases fitting TRBD2. This CDR3 spans 18 amino acids. Germline values: CDR1 SEHNR, CDR2 FQNEAQ (reference sequence). The CDR3 loop reads CSSSLAGGGPWGQETQYF. The CDR3 DNA reads TGTTCCAGCAGCTTAGCGGGAGGGGGTCCCTGGGGCCAAGAGACCCAGTACTTC.

This clone was seen only a few times. The chain couples TRBV6-1 to TRBJ1-1, with D unresolved. Germline V lookup: CDR1 MNHNS, CDR2 SASEGT. The CDR3 covers 12 residues. With 5 bases removed from V and 3 bases from J, the gap between germline ends came to 7 bases. CDR3 loop: CASSFRDTEAFF. DNA for the CDR3: TGTGCCAGCAGTTTCCGGGACACTGAAGCTTTCTTT.

This chain connects TRBV27 to TRBJ2-7; 10 bases are shared with TRBD2. Germline-derived CDR1 and CDR2 are MNHEY and SMNVEV (reference sequence). This CDR3 region has 15 residues. V was clipped by 8 bases and J by 2 bases; unmatched bases: 9. The CDR3 loop reads CASAPSGSDPYEQYF. As DNA, the CDR3 is TGTGCCAGCGCCCCTAGCGGGAGTGATCCCTACGAGCAGTACTTC.

The gene calls are TRBV11-1 and TRBJ2-2; 11 nucleotides align to TRBD2. CDR1 SGHAT and CDR2 FQDESV come from the germline V gene (reference sequence). Trimming cost V 1 base and J 10 bases; bases outside gene matches: 8. The length of the CDR3 is 16 residues. CDR3 region: CASSLVLAGGRVELFF. The CDR3 region has the DNA TGTGCCAGCAGCTTAGTCCTAGCGGGAGGTAGAGTGGAGCTGTTTTTT. The full variable domain, rest sourced from reference TRBV11-1 and TRBJ2-2, is EAEVAQSPRYKITEKSQAVAFWCDPISGHATLYWYRQILGQGPELLVQFQDESVVDDSQLPKDRFSAERLKGVDSTLKIQPAELGDSAMYLCASSLVLAGGRVELFFGEGSRLTVL.

The chain carries TRBV5-6 and TRBJ1-3; D might be TRBD1 (5 bases). Trimming took 4 bases from V and 0 from J, leaving 14 bases between them. The CDR3 sequence is 16 residues long. CDR1 is SGHDT and CDR2 is YYEEEE in the germline V gene. CDR3 DNA: TGTGCCAGCAGCCTTCTGGACACTACCTCTGGAAACACCATATATTTT. This codes for CASSLLDTTSGNTIYF.

The gene calls are TRBV5-6 and TRBJ2-5; D is undetermined. V lost 0 bases, J lost 2 bases, and 8 bases lay in between. CDR3 length: 14 residues. The germline CDR1 and CDR2 sequences are SGHDT and YYEEEE. CDR3 residues: CASSLGAGQETQYF. The CDR3 DNA reads TGTGCCAGCAGCTTGGGGGCTGGGCAAGAGACCCAGTACTTC.

The V and J genes are TRBV5-5 and TRBJ2-6; D unresolved. V was clipped by 0 bases and J by 0 bases, with 7 bases between them. The CDR3 totals 16 residues. Germline loops: CDR1 SGHKS, CDR2 YYEKEE (reference sequence). Written as DNA, the CDR3 is TGTGCCAGCAGCTTGGCCTTTTACTCTGGGGCCAACGTCCTGACTTTC. Residues: CASSLAFYSGANVLTF.

This clone has a handful of counts. This chain uses TRBV13 with TRBJ1-1, with 8 nucleotides matching TRBD1. The J segment lost 4 bases and the V segment lost 3 bases, leaving 1 base of the junction unmatched. Germline lookup yields CDR1 PRHDT and CDR2 FYEKMQ (reference sequence). This CDR3 has 13 amino acids. The DNA of the CDR3 is TGTGCCAGCAGCTTCACAGGGGGCACTGAAGCTTTCTTT. It encodes CASSFTGGTEAFF.

The V gene is TRBV11-2, the J gene TRBJ1-1; the match to TRBD1 covers 10 bases. Germline CDR1 and CDR2: SGHAT and FQNNGV. The CDR3 extends over 16 amino acids. V trimming: 4 bases; J trimming: 4 bases; junction bases outside the gene matches: 9. The CDR3 DNA reads as TGTGCCAGCAGCTCATACCCGGGACAGGGGTGCACTGAAGCTTTCTTT. Translating it yields CASSSYPGQGCTEAFF.